This TCR beta chain was identified during a study of T cell responses to AZD1222 COVID-19 vaccine. Study-wide findings and caveats: There were mostly white British donors and more females than males, and clonal diversity was possibly underestimated.

The CDR3 sequence is 16 residues long. The germline CDR1 and CDR2 sequences are MDHEN and SYDVKM. With V trimmed by 3 bases and J by 0 bases, 7 bases remained unmatched. Regarding this clone: Its antigen is unidentified.

Libraries were prepared by immunoSEQ multiplex PCR; TCRdb keeps only in-frame clonotypes and omits some of them. The table includes a few hundred thousand clones, 80% to 95% detected once. This chain joins TRBV28 and TRBJ2-7, with TRBD1 identical over 8 bases. The input for sequencing was peripheral blood, taken on day 0 of AZD1222 vaccination. The TCR originated in an adult in good health. The CDR3, as DNA: TGTGCCAGCAGTTTCACAACAGGGGGGAGCTCCTACGAGCAGTACTTC. Its protein is CASSFTTGGSSYEQYF.